This TCR beta chain is drawn from a study of T cells in Graves' hyperthyroidism and ophthalmopathy. Study conclusions and caveats: Within blood appeared most thyroid clonotypes that had expanded above 0.001. From stable hyperthyroidism, ophthalmopathy was separated by a 13 V-J model.

The V gene lost 7 bases and the J gene lost 11 bases, with 23 bases spanning the gap. The CDR3 spans 13 residues. CDR1 and CDR2 (germline): SQVTM, ANQGSEA. Exclusions: uncontrolled infection, other autoimmune disease, pregnancy, lactation. This clonotype showed up many times. Its matching antigen is unknown. Amplification of TCR beta CDR3 regions used RNA as the template. During a first-round RT-PCR of the TCR CDR3, the HTBI primer set was used. Each CDR3 protein is one row after TCRdb ran MiXCR on the multiplex PCR reads. The table has more than 250,000 distinct CDR3 sequences, roughly 15% seen once; the top ten hold 30%.

Input material: blood. The rearrangement joins TRBV29-1 to TRBJ1-1, with D possibly being TRBD1 (5 bases). The receptor was isolated from a woman in her forties or fifties with Graves' hyperthyroidism that later progressed to Graves' ophthalmopathy. The CDR3 region has the DNA TGCAGCGCCGCGAGGGGCGACCGGGGGAACGCTTTCTTT. Translating gives CSAARGDRGNAFF. The full variable domain, with the rest looked up from reference TRBV29-1 and TRBJ1-1, is SAVISQKPSRDICQRGTSLTIQCQVDSQVTMMFWYRQQPGQSLTLIATANQGSEATYESGFVIDKFPISRPNLTFSTLTVSNMSPEDSSIYLCSAARGDRGNAFFGQGTRLTVV.